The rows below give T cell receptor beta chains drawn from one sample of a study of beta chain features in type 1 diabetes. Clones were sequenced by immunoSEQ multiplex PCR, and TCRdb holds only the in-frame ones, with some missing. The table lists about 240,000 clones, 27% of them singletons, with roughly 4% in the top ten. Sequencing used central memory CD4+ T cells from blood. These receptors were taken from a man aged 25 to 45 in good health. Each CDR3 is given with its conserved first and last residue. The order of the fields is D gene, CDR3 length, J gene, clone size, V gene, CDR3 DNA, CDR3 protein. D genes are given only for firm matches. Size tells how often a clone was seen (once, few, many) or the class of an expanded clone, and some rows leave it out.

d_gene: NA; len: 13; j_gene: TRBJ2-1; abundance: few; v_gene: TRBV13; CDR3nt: TGTGCCAGCAGCTTAACCGGATATGGTGAGCAGTTCTTC; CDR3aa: CASSLTGYGEQFF
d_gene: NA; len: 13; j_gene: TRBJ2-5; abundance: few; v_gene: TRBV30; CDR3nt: TGTGCCTGGAGTGTAGGCTCTCCGGGGACCCAGTACTTC; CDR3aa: CAWSVGSPGTQYF
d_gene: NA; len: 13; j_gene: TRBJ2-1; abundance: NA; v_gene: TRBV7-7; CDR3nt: TGTGCCAGCAGCCCGGATTATGGGGGTGAGCAGTTCTTC; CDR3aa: CASSPDYGGEQFF
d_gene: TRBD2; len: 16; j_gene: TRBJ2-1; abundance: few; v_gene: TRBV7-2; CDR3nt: TGTGCCAGCAGCTCCCACGCAGGGAGGGGCGACAATGAGCAGTTCTTC; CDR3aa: CASSSHAGRGDNEQFF
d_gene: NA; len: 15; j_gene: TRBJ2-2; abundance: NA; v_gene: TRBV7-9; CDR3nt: TGTGCCAGCAGCTGGCCACAGGTTCGCCCCGGGGAGCTGTTTTTT; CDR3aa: CASSWPQVRPGELFF
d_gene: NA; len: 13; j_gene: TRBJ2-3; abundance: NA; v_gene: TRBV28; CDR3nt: TGTGCCAGCAGACCCCAGGGGACAGATACGCAGTATTTT; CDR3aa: CASRPQGTDTQYF
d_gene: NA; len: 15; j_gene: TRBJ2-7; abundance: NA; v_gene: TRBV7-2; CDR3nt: TGTGCCAGCAGCGCAAACAGGGGAGGCAATGGCGAGCAGTACTTC; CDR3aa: CASSANRGGNGEQYF
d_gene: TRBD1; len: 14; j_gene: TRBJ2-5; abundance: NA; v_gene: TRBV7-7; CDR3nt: TGTGCCAGCAGCGCCGACAGGGGGAAGGAGACCCAGTACTTC; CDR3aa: CASSADRGKETQYF
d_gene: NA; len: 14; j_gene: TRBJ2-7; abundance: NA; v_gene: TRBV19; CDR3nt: TGTGCCAGTAGTATAGGGTCGTCGTCCTACGAGCAGTACTTC; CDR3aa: CASSIGSSSYEQYF
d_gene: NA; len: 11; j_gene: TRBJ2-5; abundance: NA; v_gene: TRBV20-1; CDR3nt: TGCAGTGGGCGCCTCCTGGAGACCCAGTACTTC; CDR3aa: CSGRLLETQYF
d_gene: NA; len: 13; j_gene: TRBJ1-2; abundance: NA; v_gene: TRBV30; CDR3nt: TGTGCCTGGAGAGCCGGGAGGCACTATGGCTACACCTTC; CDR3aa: CAWRAGRHYGYTF
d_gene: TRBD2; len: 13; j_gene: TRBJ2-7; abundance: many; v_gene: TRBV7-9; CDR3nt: TGTGCCAGCTCGCTAGCGGGGACCTACGAGCAGTACTTC; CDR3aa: CASSLAGTYEQYF
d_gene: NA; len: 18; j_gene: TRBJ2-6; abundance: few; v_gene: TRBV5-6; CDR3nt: TGTGCCAGCAGCTCCATAGCCGCAGGGGCGCTGGGGGCCAACGTCCTGACTTTC; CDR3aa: CASSSIAAGALGANVLTF
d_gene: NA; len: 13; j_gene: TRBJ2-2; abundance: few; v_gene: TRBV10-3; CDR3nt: TGTGCCATCAGTGATCAGGACGGATTTGGGCTGTTTTTT; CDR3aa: CAISDQDGFGLFF
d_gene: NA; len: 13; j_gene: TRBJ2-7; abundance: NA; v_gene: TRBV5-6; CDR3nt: TGTGCCAGCAGCTTCAGCGGCCCCTACGAGCAGTACTTC; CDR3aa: CASSFSGPYEQYF
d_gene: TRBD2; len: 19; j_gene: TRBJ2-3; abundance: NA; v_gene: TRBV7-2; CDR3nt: TGTGCCAGCAGCCTCTCGCCATGGGCGGGGGGGCCGATCAGAGATACGCAGTATTTT; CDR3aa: CASSLSPWAGGPIRDTQYF
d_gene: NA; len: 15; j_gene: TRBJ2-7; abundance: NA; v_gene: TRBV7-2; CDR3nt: TGTGCCAGCAGCTTAGCTCGGACAGAGGGATACGAGCAGTACTTC; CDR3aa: CASSLARTEGYEQYF
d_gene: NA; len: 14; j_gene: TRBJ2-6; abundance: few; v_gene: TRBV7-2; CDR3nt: TGTGCCAGCAGCCCCTTTTCTGGGGCCAACGTCCTGACTTTC; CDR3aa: CASSPFSGANVLTF
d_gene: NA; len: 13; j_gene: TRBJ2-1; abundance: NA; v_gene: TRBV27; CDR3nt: TGTGCCAGCAGTTTATTCCTAGGAAATGAGCAGTTCTTC; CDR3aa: CASSLFLGNEQFF
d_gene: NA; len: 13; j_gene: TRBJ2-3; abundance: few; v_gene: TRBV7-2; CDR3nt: TGTGCCAGCAGCTTAGCCCGGATGGATACGCAGTATTTT; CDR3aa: CASSLARMDTQYF
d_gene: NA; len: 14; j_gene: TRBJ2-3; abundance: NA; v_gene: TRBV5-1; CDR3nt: TGTGCCAGCAGCTTGTTGGATTCCACAGATACGCAGTATTTT; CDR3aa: CASSLLDSTDTQYF
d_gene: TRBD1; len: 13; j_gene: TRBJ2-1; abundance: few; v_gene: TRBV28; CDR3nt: TGTGCCAGCTCAGGGGGTAACGACAATGAGCAGTTCTTC; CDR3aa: CASSGGNDNEQFF
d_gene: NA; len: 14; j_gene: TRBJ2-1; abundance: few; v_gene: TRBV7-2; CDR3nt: TGTGCCAGCAGCTTTTCGCCCGATTACAATGAGCAGTTCTTC; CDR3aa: CASSFSPDYNEQFF
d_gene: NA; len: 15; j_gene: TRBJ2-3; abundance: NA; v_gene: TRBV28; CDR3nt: TGTGCCAGCAGTTTGAGGCCGACTAGCACAGATACGCAGTATTTT; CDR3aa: CASSLRPTSTDTQYF
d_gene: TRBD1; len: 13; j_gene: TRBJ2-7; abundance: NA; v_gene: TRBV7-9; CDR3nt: TGTGCCAGCAGCTTCACGGACAGGGGGGAGCAGTACTTC; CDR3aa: CASSFTDRGEQYF